This entry lists 7 T cell receptor beta chains sequenced from one sample in a study of shared clonotypes between healthy human individuals. The table came from immunoSEQ multiplex PCR; TCRdb's copy has only in-frame clones and leaves some out. The table includes around 620,000 clones, about 95% detected once. Only CD45RO-negative cells positively selected for CCR7 counted as naive CD8 cells, so terminally differentiated effector memory CD45RA+ cells were excluded. The sequenced sample was naive CD8+ T cells sorted from blood. The receptors come from a woman aged 25 to 45 in good health.

For the CDR3, the DNA is TGTGCCAGCAGTCCGGGACTAGCGGGAGGGCCCTCAGAGACCCAGTACTTC. Its translation is CASSPGLAGGPSETQYF. V is TRBV2 and J is TRBJ2-5, with 16 bases aligning to TRBD2. Trimming at V came to 5 bases and at J to 4 bases, leaving 7 bases not matched to a gene. Germline-derived CDR1 and CDR2 are SNHLY and FYNNEI. The CDR3 loop spans 17 amino acids.

A word on this clone: Other DNA sequences from this sample encode an identical CDR3 as well. The chain links TRBV6-5 to TRBJ1-1; maybe TRBD1 (6 bases). V lost 2 bases and J lost 4, with 11 bases in between. The CDR3 runs to 14 residues. Per the germline V gene, CDR1 is MNHEY and CDR2 is SVGAGI. The CDR3 sequence: CASSYGGAGTEAFF. The CDR3 region has the DNA TGTGCCAGCAGTTACGGGGGGGCGGGCACTGAAGCTTTCTTT.

The rearrangement uses TRBV18 and TRBJ2-7; TRBD1 might be the D (5 bases). Trimming left V 6 bases short and J 7 bases short, with 19 bases between. Germline CDR1 reads KGHSH; CDR2 reads LQKENI. This CDR3 is built from 14 residues. CDR3 amino acids: CASSTPQGHLEQYF. The CDR3 nucleotides are TGTGCCAGCTCGACGCCCCAGGGCCACTTGGAGCAGTACTTC.

J is TRBJ2-2 and V is TRBV4-2; TRBD1 matches 9 bases. The CDR3 length is 18 residues. Germline CDR1 is LGHNA and CDR2 is YNFKEQ. Trimming removed 0 bases from V and 1 base from J; junction bases left unmatched: 6. This chain's CDR3 is CASSQDQQGAENTGELFF. The CDR3 coding sequence is TGTGCCAGCAGCCAAGATCAACAGGGGGCGGAGAACACCGGGGAGCTGTTTTTT.

A word on this clone: A read error may produce the germline difference seen at one junction end. The chain recombines TRBV30 with TRBJ2-1; tentatively, D is TRBD2 (5 bases). The V gene's germline CDR1 is GTSNPN and CDR2 SVGIG (reference sequence). The CDR3 totals 14 residues. The CDR3 DNA follows: TGTGCCTGCTTGAGGCTAGCCGGCAACAATGAACAGTTCTTC. Translation: CACLRLAGNNEQFF.

This clone has only one observation. As DNA, the CDR3 is TGTGCCAGTAGACCTTCTTACGATTATGGCTACACCTTC. Residues: CASRPSYDYGYTF. The chain has TRBV19 and TRBJ1-2; D gene ambiguous. The CDR3 is 13 residues long. The ends were cut back, 6 bases at V and 5 bases at J, with 13 bases in the middle. CDR1 and CDR2 (germline): LNHDA, SQIVND (reference sequence).

The chain joins TRBV9 to TRBJ1-2, with D hard to call. CDR1 is SGDLS and CDR2 is YYNGEE in the germline V gene. Trimming took off 3 bases at V and 6 bases at J, with 6 bases between the two ends. The CDR3 totals 11 residues. The chain's CDR3 is CASSGPNGYTF. CDR3 coding DNA: TGTGCCAGCAGCGGACCGAATGGCTACACCTTC.